A selection of T cell receptor beta chains follows, all from one sample in a study of monozygotic twins with inflammatory bowel disease. TCRdb reprocessed the 5' RACE reads and stores each CDR3 protein as one record, lacking DNA. Its table lists about 160,000 distinct CDR3 sequences. The material sequenced was blood. These receptors were taken from a human donor with ulcerative colitis or Crohn's disease, or a healthy co-twin of an affected twin (not recorded which). Both conserved end residues are part of each CDR3.

J gene,V gene,CDR3 protein
TRBJ2-1,TRBV24-1,CATSDFSGGTYNEQFF
TRBJ1-1,TRBV4-3,CASSQLTNTEAFF
TRBJ2-5,TRBV7-2,CASSLFTTNQETQYF
TRBJ2-7,TRBV18,CASSSGTGEYEQYF
TRBJ1-5,TRBV20-1,CSARDFRGQGAPGFNQPQHF
TRBJ2-7,TRBV20-1,CSAGHGDYEQYF
TRBJ2-1,TRBV28,CALRGGGEQFF
TRBJ2-7,TRBV5-1,CASSPLGTSGKLEQYF
TRBJ1-6,TRBV28,CASGQGNSPLHF
TRBJ2-1,TRBV14,CASSQRPYNEQFF
TRBJ2-1,TRBV21-1,CASSKSPHQSSYNEQFF
TRBJ2-5,TRBV19,CASTTTSGLGETQYF
TRBJ2-2,TRBV7-3,CASSLKPGAPGELFF
TRBJ2-1,TRBV7-6,CASSKGPAYNEQFF
TRBJ1-2,TRBV9,CASSPRTGEGYTF
TRBJ2-1,TRBV24-1,CATSDRDRVRNEQFF
TRBJ1-3,TRBV27,CASSFRGANTIYF
TRBJ2-3,TRBV11-1,CASIPPGTSGSSTDTQYF
TRBJ2-2,TRBV5-1,CASSFLAATGELFF
TRBJ2-5,TRBV30,CAWSPGLQETQYF
TRBJ2-7,TRBV19,CATSDRDSYEQYF
TRBJ1-6,TRBV7-9,CASSSPNSPLHF
TRBJ2-2,TRBV7-9,CASSTKQVYTGELFF
TRBJ2-3,TRBV11-3,CASSSTRMGDTQYF
TRBJ2-5,TRBV7-2,CASSLTPQETQYF
TRBJ2-7,TRBV20-1,CSASPGALGSYEQYF
TRBJ2-7,TRBV27,CASNPDSPISYEQYF
TRBJ2-7,TRBV5-6,CASSSTSGKGYEQYF
TRBJ2-1,TRBV24-1,CAGRERGNEQFF
TRBJ2-7,TRBV11-3,CASSHFTGDEQYF
TRBJ2-5,TRBV7-2,CASSPTGETQYF
TRBJ2-3,TRBV7-2,CASRFRTSGHTDTQYF
TRBJ1-3,TRBV12-3/TRBV12-4,CASSFGSVLSGNTIYF
TRBJ2-5,TRBV3-1,CASSRDRGALASF
TRBJ2-2,TRBV20-1,CSARTRGRAANTGELFF
TRBJ2-3,TRBV4-3,CASSQQDQGDTQYF
TRBJ1-1,TRBV7-2,CASSVPGGWGTEAFF
TRBJ2-7,TRBV5-1,CASSLDLSYEQYF
TRBJ1-4,TRBV7-2,CASSPRAYGEKLFF
TRBJ1-3,TRBV28,CASSFGIGGNTIYF
TRBJ2-1,TRBV7-2,CASSPSQRVQFF
TRBJ2-2,TRBV20-1,CSARVTGATHTGELFF